One sample yielded the 6 T cell receptor beta chains listed below, sequenced in a study of T-cell memory formation after mild COVID-19. Each CDR3 protein gets one entry after TCRdb re-called the 5' RACE reads with MiXCR. The sample has more than 350,000 distinct CDR3 sequences; under 25% are singletons. The sample consisted of PBMCs or a T cell subset sorted from them (not recorded which). These receptors were obtained from an adult woman who had mild COVID-19 (a few samples of this study predate the infection). Cell type and time point are not known.

V gene TRBV7-2 combines with J gene TRBJ2-7; D uncertain. The CDR3 extends over 12 amino acids. V was shortened by 3 bases and J by 2 bases, with 5 bases between the two germline ends. Germline V CDR1 and CDR2: SGHTA, FQGNSA. The CDR3 bases are TGTGCCAGCAGCTTGGCGACCTACGAGCAGTACTTC. This translates into CASSLATYEQYF.

In the case of this clonotype: This may stem from a read error, because a much larger clone lies one nucleotide away. The chain employs TRBV5-1 and TRBJ1-2, with D uncertain. CDR3 length equals 13 residues. Germline CDR1 reads SGHRS; CDR2 reads YFSETQ. V shed 0 bases and J shed 1 base, with 4 bases lying between them. The CDR3, as DNA: TGCGCCAGCAGCTTGGAGGTTAACTATGGCTACACCTTC. It is translated as CASSLEVNYGYTF.

The J gene is TRBJ1-1, the V gene TRBV11-2; no clear D gene. Germline CDR1 reads SGHAT; CDR2 reads FQNNGV. The CDR3 has 16 amino acids. V lost 3 bases and J 1 base, leaving 15 bases between the germline ends. CDR3 region: CASSFWAGTSNTEAFF. The DNA for the CDR3 is TGTGCCAGCAGCTTTTGGGCAGGTACCTCGAACACTGAAGCTTTCTTT. Supplemented by reference TRBV11-2 and TRBJ1-1, the full variable domain reads EAGVAQSPRYKIIEKRQSVAFWCNPISGHATLYWYQQILGQGPKLLIQFQNNGVVDDSQLPKDRFSAERLKGVDSTLKIQPAKLEDSAVYLCASSFWAGTSNTEAFFGQGTRLTVV.

This clonotype was counted between two and nine times. The chain combines TRBV7-2 with TRBJ2-5, with 8 bases aligning to TRBD2. Germline trimming cut 5 bases from V and 1 base from J; bases unmatched to any gene: 12. The germline gives CDR1 SGHTA, CDR2 FQGNSA. This CDR3 has 17 amino acids. The CDR3 bases are TGTGCCAGCAGCCCGCCCTCCCCAGGACTAGCCCAAGAGACCCAGTACTTC. It translates to CASSPPSPGLAQETQYF.

The chain uses TRBV7-3 and TRBJ2-7, with 9 bases lining up with TRBD2. The CDR3 is 14 amino acids. Per germline, CDR1 SGHTA and CDR2 FQGTGA. The V and J ends lost 6 bases and 7 bases, in that order; junction bases with no gene match: 10. The CDR3 protein is CASRLTSGAGEQYF. CDR3 nucleotides: TGTGCCAGCAGATTGACTAGCGGAGCAGGGGAGCAGTACTTC.

This clonotype was detected a few times. The chain recombines TRBV15 with TRBJ2-7; D may be TRBD1 (5 bases). The CDR3 sequence is 15 residues long. Deletions cut 0 bases from V and 2 bases from J, with 11 bases between. Germline CDR1 and CDR2: LNHNV and YYDKDF (reference sequence). The CDR3 DNA reads as TGTGCCACCAGCAGAGATGCCAGGGCCACCTACGAGCAGTACTTC. Its protein product is CATSRDARATYEQYF.